The clone carrying this T cell receptor (beta chain) was detected many times. The antigen remains undetermined. The CDR3 extends 3 residues past the end of the read, so its final part is completed from the germline J gene. The identical CDR3 is also encoded by other nucleotide sequences in the sample. TCRdb keeps only in-frame clones here, not all; method: immunoSEQ multiplex PCR. This sample carries 40,000 to 65,000 clones and no singletons, and about 1.8% goes to the top ten. J was trimmed by 8 bases and V by 0 bases; bases with no gene match: 8. The V gene's germline CDR1 is DFQATT and CDR2 SNEGSKA (reference sequence). The CDR3 has 15 residues. These data originate in a study of T cell clonality in common variable immunodeficiency. Overall study findings and caveats: In common variable immunodeficiency, TCR beta chains reportedly carried fewer deletions and N-nucleotide insertions. TCRbeta clonality was increased in CVID versus healthy controls.

The V call is TRBV20-1, the J call TRBJ1-4; 8 bases are a match to TRBD1. This TCR came from a person aged 18-70 years in good health. The sample taken for sequencing was peripheral blood mononuclear cells. CDR3 DNA (partial): TGCAGTGCTAGAGATAGGGGGACAGGTGGAGAAAAA. It yields the protein CSARDRGTGGEK. The full-length CDR3 reads as CSARDRGTGGEKLFF.